One sample yielded the 11 T cell receptor beta chains listed below, sequenced in a study of tissue T cells after allogeneic stem cell transplantation. The time point here: mouse harvest day 14 after allogeneic transplant. Each mouse received 10^7 T-cell-depleted marrow cells plus 10^6 splenic CD5+ T cells by tail vein. Only in-frame clones appear in the TCRdb table, and some are missing; sequencing was by immunoSEQ multiplex PCR. The data hold approximately 4,900 clones, with under 55% observed a single time. What was sequenced was gut tissue. The receptor source for this set is a female BALB/c mouse given C57BL/6 T cells with graft-versus-host disease after an allogeneic hematopoietic cell transplant.

As concerns this clone: The gene symbols are mouse symbols. Read coverage stops 1 residue before the CDR3 terminus; the germline J gene supplies the remainder. The chain uses TRBV19 and TRBJ1-6; tentative D call: TRBD1 (6 bases). TRBJ1-6 belongs to the ORF category, with a function that is uncertain. CDR1 is FNHDT and CDR2 is SITEND in the germline V gene (reference sequence). There are 13 residues in the CDR3. V lost 9 bases and J 1 base, leaving 8 bases between the germline ends. The CDR3: CATGQSYNSPLYF. The part of the CDR3 DNA that was read is TGTGCCACCGGACAGTCCTATAATTCGCCCCTCTAC.

Remarks on this clone: Gene names and germline refer to mouse. The CDR3 sequence is CAWSQRLAETLYF. The sequenced part of the CDR3 DNA is TGTGCCTGGAGTCAGAGACTGGCAGAAACGCTGTAT. The J gene is TRBJ2-3, the V gene TRBV31; tentatively, D is TRBD2 (5 bases). The sequence runs out 1 residue before the end of the CDR3; the remainder is reconstructed from the germline J gene. The CDR3 consists of 13 residues. Per germline, CDR1 GKSSPN and CDR2 SITVG. V shed 1 base and J shed 3 bases, with 8 bases lying between them.

To note about this clone: The gene names here belong to mouse. The CDR3 end falls 1 residue outside the read, so it is completed with the germline J gene. The chain links TRBV3 to TRBJ2-5, with D possibly TRBD2 on 6 matching bases. CDR1 is SNHLY and CDR2 is FYNGKV in the germline V gene (reference sequence). CDR3 length equals 14 residues. V was clipped by 3 bases and J by 2 bases, with 9 bases between them. The CDR3 region is CASSFRWGQDTQYF. Partial CDR3 DNA: TGTGCCAGCAGCTTTCGCTGGGGCCAAGACACCCAGTAC.

This clone is categorized as medium-sized. Here the gene names and germline are mouse. The DNA ends 1 residue before the CDR3 does, and the rest of the CDR3 is filled in from the germline J gene. This chain joins TRBV26 and TRBJ2-7, with D possibly being TRBD1 (5 bases). V was pared by 6 bases and J by 3 bases, with 9 bases between. Germline V gene data show CDR1 as KGHPV and CDR2 as FQNQEV (reference sequence). This CDR3 is 12 amino acids long. CDR3 amino acids: CASSETVYEQYF. The CDR3 DNA, read in part, is TGTGCCAGCAGCGAGACAGTCTATGAACAGTAC.

For this clone: Gene names refer to mouse genes. The read falls 1 residue short of the CDR3 end, and the missing part is taken from the germline J gene. This rearrangement joins TRBV16 to TRBJ2-7; the D gene could be TRBD1 or TRBD2 (5 bases each). The CDR3 sequence is 11 residues long. Trimming left V 4 bases short and J 4 bases short, with 5 bases between. From germline, CDR1 is SGHSA and CDR2 FRNQAP. The DNA read from the CDR3 is TGTGCAAGCAGCTGGGGGTATGAACAGTAC. Translated, it gives CASSWGYEQY. The full CDR3 protein reads CASSWGYEQYF.

This clone appeared a few times. Mouse names are used for the genes. The read stops 1 residue short of the end of the CDR3; the missing end is completed from the germline J gene. The V and J genes are TRBV26 and TRBJ1-2; D unresolved. The germline CDR1 and CDR2 sequences are KGHPV and FQNQEV (reference sequence). The CDR3 sequence is 14 residues long. Trimming cost V 4 bases and J 0 bases, with 9 bases left between them. The CDR3 DNA, read in part, is TGTGCCAGCAGTCCGACAACTGCAAACTCCGACTACACC. It encodes CASSPTTANSDYT. The whole CDR3 region reads CASSPTTANSDYTF. The full variable domain, its missing parts supplied by reference TRBV26 and TRBJ1-2, is NSKVIQTPRYLVKGQGQKAKMRCIPEKGHPVVFWYQQNKNNEFKFLINFQNQEVLQQIDMTEKRFSAECPSNSPCSLEIQSSEAGDSALYLCASSPTTANSDYTFGSGTRLLVI.

For this clone: Compared with germline, one end of the junction differs, possibly owing to a read error. Each gene name is a mouse one. The CDR3 end is not reached by the read, which stops 1 residue before it; the germline J gene fills it in. The chain recombines TRBV15 with TRBJ2-7; D ambiguous. Germline CDR1 reads SGHND; CDR2 reads FRSKSL. The CDR3 spans 13 residues. CDR3 DNA, as far as it was read: TGTGCCAGCAGTCTAGCGCGAAGGGATGCACAGTAC. Translated, it gives CASSLARRDAQY. The CDR3 reads in full as CASSLARRDAQYF.

A note on this clone: Mouse gene names and germline throughout. The sequenced part of the CDR3 DNA is TGTGCCAGCAAAACAGGGGGCAGAGACACCCAGTAC. It translates to CASKTGGRDTQY. The whole CDR3 region reads CASKTGGRDTQYF. The rearrangement uses TRBV19 and TRBJ2-5; 9 bases are shared with TRBD1. The CDR3 goes on 1 residue after the read ends, and that part is filled in from the germline J gene. There are 13 residues in the CDR3. The germline V gene encodes CDR1 FNHDT and CDR2 SITEND (reference sequence). The V segment lost 6 bases and the J segment 5 bases; nucleotides outside the gene matches: 4.

With respect to this clone: Genes here carry mouse names. CDR3 loop: CASSTRGTNTEVFF. CDR3 DNA, as far as it was read: TGTGCCAGCAGCACCAGGGGGACAAACACAGAAGTCTTC. The chain has TRBV3 and TRBJ1-1; 7 bases map to TRBD1. The read is 1 residue too short to cover the CDR3 end, so that end is filled in from the germline J gene. CDR3 length: 14 residues. V lost 5 bases to trimming and J lost 0 bases; unmatched junction nucleotides: 3. CDR1 and CDR2 from the germline V gene are SNHLY and FYNGKV (reference sequence).

A word on this clone: These gene names are mouse names. The read ends 1 residue before the CDR3 terminus; that terminus is restored from the germline J gene. The rearrangement links TRBV26 to TRBJ2-5; 9 bases agree with TRBD2. V gave up 2 bases and J gave up 2 bases; unmatched junction bases: 5. Germline CDR1 KGHPV, CDR2 FQNQEV (reference sequence). The CDR3 contains 16 residues. CDR3 residues: CASSLGGGAFQDTQYF. The covered CDR3 bases are TGTGCCAGCAGTCTGGGTGGGGGGGCGTTCCAAGACACCCAGTAC.

On this clone: Each gene name is a mouse one. The read ends 1 residue before the CDR3 terminus; that terminus is restored from the germline J gene. In the same sample, other DNA sequences code for this CDR3. The chain links TRBV23 to TRBJ1-3. The CDR3 has 14 residues. Germline V gene data show CDR1 as KGHTA and CDR2 as FQNQQP. The CDR3 sequence: CSSSQGAPGNTLYF. CDR3 DNA (partial): TGCTCTAGCAGTCAGGGGGCGCCTGGAAATACGCTCTAT. The full variable domain, in which reference TRBV23 and TRBJ1-3 provide the parts outside the CDR3, is DAAVTQKPRYLIKMKGQEAEMKCIPEKGHTAVFWYQQKQSKELKFLIYFQNQQPLDQIDMVKERFSAVCPSSSLCSLGIRTCEAEDSALYLCSSSQGAPGNTLYFGEGSRLIVV.